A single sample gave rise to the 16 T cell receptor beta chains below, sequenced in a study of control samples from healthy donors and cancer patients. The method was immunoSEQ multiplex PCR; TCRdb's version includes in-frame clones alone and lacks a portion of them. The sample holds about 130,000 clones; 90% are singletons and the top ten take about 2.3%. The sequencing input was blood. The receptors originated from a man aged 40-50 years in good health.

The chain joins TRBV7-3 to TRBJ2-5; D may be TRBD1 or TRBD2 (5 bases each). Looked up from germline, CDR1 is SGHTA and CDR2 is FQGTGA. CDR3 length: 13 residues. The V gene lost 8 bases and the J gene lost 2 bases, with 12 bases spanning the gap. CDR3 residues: CASGPGPQETQYF. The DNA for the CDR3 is TGTGCCAGCGGCCCGGGACCTCAAGAGACCCAGTACTTC.

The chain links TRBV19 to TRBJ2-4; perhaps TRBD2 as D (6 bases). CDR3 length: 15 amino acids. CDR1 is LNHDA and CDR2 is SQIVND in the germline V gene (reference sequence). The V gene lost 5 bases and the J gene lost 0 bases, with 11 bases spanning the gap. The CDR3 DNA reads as TGTGCCAGTAGTTATGGGGGGATAGCCAAAAACATTCAGTACTTC. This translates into CASSYGGIAKNIQYF.

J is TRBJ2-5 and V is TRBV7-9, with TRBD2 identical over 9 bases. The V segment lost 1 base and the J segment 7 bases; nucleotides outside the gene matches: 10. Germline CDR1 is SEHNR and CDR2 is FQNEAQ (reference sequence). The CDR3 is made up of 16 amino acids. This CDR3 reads CASSLEHLAGLPTQYF. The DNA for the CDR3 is TGTGCCAGCAGCTTAGAACATCTAGCGGGGCTGCCGACCCAGTACTTC.

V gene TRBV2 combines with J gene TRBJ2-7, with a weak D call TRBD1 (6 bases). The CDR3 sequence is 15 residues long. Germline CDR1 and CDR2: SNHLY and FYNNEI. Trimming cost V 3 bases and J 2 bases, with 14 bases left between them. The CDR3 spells CASSEWAGATYEQYF. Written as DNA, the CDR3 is TGTGCCAGCAGTGAGTGGGCAGGGGCCACCTACGAGCAGTACTTC. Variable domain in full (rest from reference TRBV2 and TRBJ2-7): EPEVTQTPSHQVTQMGQEVILRCVPISNHLYFYWYRQILGQKVEFLVSFYNNEISEKSEIFDDQFSVERPDGSNFTLKIRSTKLEDSAMYFCASSEWAGATYEQYFGPGTRLTVT.

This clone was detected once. The CDR3 DNA follows: TGCGCCAGCAGTGTTGGCGGGAGCAAGGATACGCAGTATTTT. This codes for CASSVGGSKDTQYF. V and J are TRBV10-1 and TRBJ2-3; the match to TRBD2 covers 7 bases. The CDR3 is 14 residues long. The germline gives CDR1 WNHNN, CDR2 SYGVQD (reference sequence). With 4 bases clipped from V and 6 bases from J, the junction kept 7 bases outside the gene matches.

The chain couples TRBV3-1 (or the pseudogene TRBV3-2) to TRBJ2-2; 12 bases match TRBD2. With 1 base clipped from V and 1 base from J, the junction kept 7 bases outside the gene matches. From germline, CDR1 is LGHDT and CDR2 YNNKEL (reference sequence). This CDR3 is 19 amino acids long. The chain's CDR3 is CASSQVPGLAGLNTGELFF. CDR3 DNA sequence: TGTGCCAGCAGCCAAGTGCCCGGACTAGCGGGGTTGAACACCGGGGAGCTGTTTTTT.

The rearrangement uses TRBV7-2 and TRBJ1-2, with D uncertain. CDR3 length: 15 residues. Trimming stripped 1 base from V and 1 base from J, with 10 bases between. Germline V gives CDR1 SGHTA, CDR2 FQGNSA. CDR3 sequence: CASSLVSASNYGYTF. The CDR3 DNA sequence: TGTGCCAGCAGCTTAGTGTCCGCCAGTAACTATGGCTACACCTTC.

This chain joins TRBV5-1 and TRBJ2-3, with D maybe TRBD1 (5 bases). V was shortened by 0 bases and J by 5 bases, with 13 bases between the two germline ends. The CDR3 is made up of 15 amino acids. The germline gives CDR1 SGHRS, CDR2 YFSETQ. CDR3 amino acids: CASSLAAGQGDTQYF. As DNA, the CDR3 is TGCGCCAGCAGCTTGGCCGCAGGGCAAGGAGATACGCAGTATTTT.

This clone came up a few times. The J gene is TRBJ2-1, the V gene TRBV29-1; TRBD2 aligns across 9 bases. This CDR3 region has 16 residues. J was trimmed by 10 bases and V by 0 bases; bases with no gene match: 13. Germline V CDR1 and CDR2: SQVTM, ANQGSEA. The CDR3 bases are TGCAGCGTTGAAGATCGGACAGCGGGGGCGGGAGGGGAGCAGTTCTTC. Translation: CSVEDRTAGAGGEQFF.

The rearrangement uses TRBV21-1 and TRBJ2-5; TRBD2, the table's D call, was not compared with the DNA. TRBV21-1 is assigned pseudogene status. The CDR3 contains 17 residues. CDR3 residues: CASSKARVAGDQETQYF. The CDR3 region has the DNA TGTGCCAGCAGCAAAGCGCGAGTAGCGGGGGACCAAGAGACCCAGTACTTC.

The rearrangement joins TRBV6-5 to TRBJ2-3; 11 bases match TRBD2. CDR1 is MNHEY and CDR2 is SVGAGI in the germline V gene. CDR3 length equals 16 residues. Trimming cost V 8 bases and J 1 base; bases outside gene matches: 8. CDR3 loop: CASGLLAGVRTDTQYF. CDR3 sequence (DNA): TGTGCCAGCGGTTTACTAGCGGGGGTCCGCACAGATACGCAGTATTTT.

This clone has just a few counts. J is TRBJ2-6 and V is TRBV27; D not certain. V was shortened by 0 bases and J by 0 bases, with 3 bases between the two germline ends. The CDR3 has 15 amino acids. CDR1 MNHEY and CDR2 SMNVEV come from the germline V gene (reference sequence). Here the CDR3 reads CASSLSGSGANVLTF. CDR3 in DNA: TGTGCCAGCAGTTTATCTGGCTCTGGGGCCAACGTCCTGACTTTC.

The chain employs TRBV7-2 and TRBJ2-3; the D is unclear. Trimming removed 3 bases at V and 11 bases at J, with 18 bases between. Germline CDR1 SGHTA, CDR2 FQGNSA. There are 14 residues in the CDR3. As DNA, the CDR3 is TGTGCCAGCAGCTTCGGACCAATCCCCCTCGGGCAGTATTTT. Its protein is CASSFGPIPLGQYF. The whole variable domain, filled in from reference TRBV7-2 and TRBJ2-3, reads GAGVSQSPSNKVTEKGKDVELRCDPISGHTALYWYRQSLGQGLEFLIYFQGNSAPDKSGLPSDRFSAERTGGSVSTLTIQRTQQEDSAVYLCASSFGPIPLGQYFGPGTRLTVL.

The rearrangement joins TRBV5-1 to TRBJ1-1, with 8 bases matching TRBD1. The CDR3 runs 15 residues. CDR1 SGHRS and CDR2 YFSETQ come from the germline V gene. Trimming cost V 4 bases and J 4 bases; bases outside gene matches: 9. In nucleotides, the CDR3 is TGCGCCAGCAGCGGGACTGGACAGGGATTCACTGAAGCTTTCTTT. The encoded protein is CASSGTGQGFTEAFF.

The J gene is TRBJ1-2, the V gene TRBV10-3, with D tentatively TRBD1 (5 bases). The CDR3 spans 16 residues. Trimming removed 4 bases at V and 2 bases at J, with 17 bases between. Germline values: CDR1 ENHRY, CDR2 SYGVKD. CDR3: CAISALPGQGNYGYTF. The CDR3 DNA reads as TGTGCCATCAGTGCCCTACCTGGGCAGGGAAACTATGGCTACACCTTC.

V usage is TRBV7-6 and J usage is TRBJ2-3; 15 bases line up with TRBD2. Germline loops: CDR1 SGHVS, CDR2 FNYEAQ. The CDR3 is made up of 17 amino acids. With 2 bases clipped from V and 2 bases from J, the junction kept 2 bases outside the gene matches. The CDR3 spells CASSLRTSGGATDTQYF. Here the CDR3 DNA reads TGTGCCAGCAGCTTAAGGACTAGCGGGGGGGCCACAGATACGCAGTATTTT.